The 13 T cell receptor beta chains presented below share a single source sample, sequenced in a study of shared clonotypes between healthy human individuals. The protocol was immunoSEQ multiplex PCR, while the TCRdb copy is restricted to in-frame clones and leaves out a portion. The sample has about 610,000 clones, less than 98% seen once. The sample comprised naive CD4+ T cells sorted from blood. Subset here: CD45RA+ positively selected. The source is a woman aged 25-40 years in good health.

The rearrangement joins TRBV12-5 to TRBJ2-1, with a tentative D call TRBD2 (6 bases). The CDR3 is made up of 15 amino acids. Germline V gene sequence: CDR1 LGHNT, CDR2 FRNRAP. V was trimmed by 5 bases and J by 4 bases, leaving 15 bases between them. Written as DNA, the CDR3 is TGTGCTAGTGGTGAAGGGGACTCCGGATACAATGAGCAGTTCTTC. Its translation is CASGEGDSGYNEQFF.

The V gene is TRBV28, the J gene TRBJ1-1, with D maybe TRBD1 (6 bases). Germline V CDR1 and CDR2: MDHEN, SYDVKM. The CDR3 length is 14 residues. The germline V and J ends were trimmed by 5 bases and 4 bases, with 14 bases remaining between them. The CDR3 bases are TGTGCCAGCAGTCTTACAGGGAAAGGCACTGAAGCTTTCTTT. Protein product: CASSLTGKGTEAFF.

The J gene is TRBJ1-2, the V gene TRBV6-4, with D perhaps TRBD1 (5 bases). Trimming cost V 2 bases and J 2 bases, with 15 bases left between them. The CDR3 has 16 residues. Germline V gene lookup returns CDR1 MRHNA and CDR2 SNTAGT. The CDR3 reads CASSDNFRTPNYGYTF. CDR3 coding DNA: TGTGCCAGCAGTGACAACTTTAGGACACCCAACTATGGCTACACCTTC.

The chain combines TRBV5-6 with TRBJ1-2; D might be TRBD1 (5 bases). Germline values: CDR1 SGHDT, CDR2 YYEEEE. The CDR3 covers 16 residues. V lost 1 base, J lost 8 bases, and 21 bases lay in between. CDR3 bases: TGTGCCAGCAGCTTGACAGGAAGGCTACACCCTCGGGGCTACACCTTC. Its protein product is CASSLTGRLHPRGYTF. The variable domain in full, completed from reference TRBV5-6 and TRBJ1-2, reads DAGVTQSPTHLIKTRGQQVTLRCSPKSGHDTVSWYQQALGQGPQFIFQYYEEEERQRGNFPDRFSGHQFPNYSSELNVNALLLGDSALYLCASSLTGRLHPRGYTFGSGTRLTVV.

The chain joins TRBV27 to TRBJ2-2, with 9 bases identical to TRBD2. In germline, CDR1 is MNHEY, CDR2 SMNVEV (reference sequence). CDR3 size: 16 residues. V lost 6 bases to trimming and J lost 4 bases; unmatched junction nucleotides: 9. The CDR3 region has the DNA TGTGCCAGCAGCCCCTGGGCTAGCGGGGTCACCGGGGAGCTGTTTTTT. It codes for CASSPWASGVTGELFF.

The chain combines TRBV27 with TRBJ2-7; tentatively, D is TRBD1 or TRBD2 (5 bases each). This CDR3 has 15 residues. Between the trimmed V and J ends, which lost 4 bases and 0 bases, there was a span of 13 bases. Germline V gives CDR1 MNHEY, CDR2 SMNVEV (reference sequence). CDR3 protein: CASSSGTLSSYEQYF. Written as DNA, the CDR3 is TGTGCCAGCAGTTCAGGGACGTTAAGCTCCTACGAGCAGTACTTC.

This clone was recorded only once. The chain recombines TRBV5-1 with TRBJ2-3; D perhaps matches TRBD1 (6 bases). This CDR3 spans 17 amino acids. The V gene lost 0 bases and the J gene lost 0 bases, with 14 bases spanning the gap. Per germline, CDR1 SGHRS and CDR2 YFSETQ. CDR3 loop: CASSLAPQGRSTDTQYF. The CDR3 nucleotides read TGCGCCAGCAGCTTGGCTCCACAGGGACGGAGCACAGATACGCAGTATTTT.

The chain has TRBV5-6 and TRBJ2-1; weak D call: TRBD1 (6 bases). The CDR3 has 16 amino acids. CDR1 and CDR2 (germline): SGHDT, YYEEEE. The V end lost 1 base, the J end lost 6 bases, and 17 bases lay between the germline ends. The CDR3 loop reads CASSLIEATGRNEQFF. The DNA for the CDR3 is TGTGCCAGCAGCTTGATTGAGGCGACAGGCCGCAATGAGCAGTTCTTC.

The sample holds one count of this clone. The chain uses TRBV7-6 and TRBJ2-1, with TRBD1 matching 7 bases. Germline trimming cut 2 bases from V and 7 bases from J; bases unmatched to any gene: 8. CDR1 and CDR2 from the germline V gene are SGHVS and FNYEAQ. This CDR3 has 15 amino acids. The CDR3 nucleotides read TGTGCCAGCAGCTTACTGACAGGGTTCGGGAATGAGCAGTTCTTC. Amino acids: CASSLLTGFGNEQFF.

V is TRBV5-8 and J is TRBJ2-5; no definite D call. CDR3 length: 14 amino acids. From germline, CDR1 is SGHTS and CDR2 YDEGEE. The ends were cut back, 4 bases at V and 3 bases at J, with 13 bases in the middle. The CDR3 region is CASSADSLKETQYF. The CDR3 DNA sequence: TGTGCCAGCAGCGCCGACTCATTGAAAGAGACCCAGTACTTC.

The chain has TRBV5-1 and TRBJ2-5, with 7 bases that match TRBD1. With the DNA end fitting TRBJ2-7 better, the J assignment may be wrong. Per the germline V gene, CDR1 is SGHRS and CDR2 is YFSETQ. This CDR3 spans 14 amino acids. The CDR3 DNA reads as TGCGCCAGCAAATCCCGGGACAGTACCAACGAGCAGTACTTC. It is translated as CASKSRDSTNEQYF.

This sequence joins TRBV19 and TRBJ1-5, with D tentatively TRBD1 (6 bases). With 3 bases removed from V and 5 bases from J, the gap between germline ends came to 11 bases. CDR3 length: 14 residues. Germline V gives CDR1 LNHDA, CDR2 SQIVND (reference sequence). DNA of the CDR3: TGTGCCAGTAGTATTGAGGGGGAGGATCAGCCCCAGCATTTT. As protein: CASSIEGEDQPQHF.

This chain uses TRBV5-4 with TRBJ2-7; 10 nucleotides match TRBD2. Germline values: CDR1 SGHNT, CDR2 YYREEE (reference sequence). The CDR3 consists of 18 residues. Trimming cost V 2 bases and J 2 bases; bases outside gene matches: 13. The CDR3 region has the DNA TGTGCCAGCAGCTTTGGTTCGGGTCTAGCGGGAGTCACCTACGAGCAGTACTTC. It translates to CASSFGSGLAGVTYEQYF.